This TCR beta chain was sequenced in a study of vaccination effects on CD4 cells after COVID-19. Study details: Median timing of post-vaccine samples was 72 days after the second dose.

CDR3 length: 16 amino acids. CDR1 is SGHTA, CDR2 FQGNSA, per germline. The trim removed 5 bases at V and 0 bases at J, leaving 6 bases unmatched. In regard to this clone: The antigen is not known.

Sequencing followed a ViraFEST assay step that expanded antigen-specific CD4+ T cells with viral peptide pools. The authors isolated CD4+ T cells after around 9 days of culture. Participants received two doses of either the BNT162b2 or mRNA-1273 vaccine. Nucleocapsid antibodies were negative in the vaccine recipients, who had never had SARS-CoV-2 infection. IL-2 medium supplanted half the medium on days 3 and 7. Data came from immunoSEQ multiplex PCR; TCRdb stores just in-frame clones and leaves some out. Of approximately 17,000 clones in the sample, just under 70% were seen once. The chain carries TRBV7-2 and TRBJ2-3; 9 bases fit TRBD2. The specimen comprised CD4+ T cells from PBMCs cultured with SARS-CoV-2 spike peptides, sampled after COVID-19 vaccination. This receptor was obtained from a human donor who received a COVID-19 vaccine. Here the CDR3 reads CASSPRGGLSTDTQYF. The CDR3 coding sequence is TGTGCCAGCAGCCCGCGGGGGGGCCTTAGCACAGATACGCAGTATTTT.